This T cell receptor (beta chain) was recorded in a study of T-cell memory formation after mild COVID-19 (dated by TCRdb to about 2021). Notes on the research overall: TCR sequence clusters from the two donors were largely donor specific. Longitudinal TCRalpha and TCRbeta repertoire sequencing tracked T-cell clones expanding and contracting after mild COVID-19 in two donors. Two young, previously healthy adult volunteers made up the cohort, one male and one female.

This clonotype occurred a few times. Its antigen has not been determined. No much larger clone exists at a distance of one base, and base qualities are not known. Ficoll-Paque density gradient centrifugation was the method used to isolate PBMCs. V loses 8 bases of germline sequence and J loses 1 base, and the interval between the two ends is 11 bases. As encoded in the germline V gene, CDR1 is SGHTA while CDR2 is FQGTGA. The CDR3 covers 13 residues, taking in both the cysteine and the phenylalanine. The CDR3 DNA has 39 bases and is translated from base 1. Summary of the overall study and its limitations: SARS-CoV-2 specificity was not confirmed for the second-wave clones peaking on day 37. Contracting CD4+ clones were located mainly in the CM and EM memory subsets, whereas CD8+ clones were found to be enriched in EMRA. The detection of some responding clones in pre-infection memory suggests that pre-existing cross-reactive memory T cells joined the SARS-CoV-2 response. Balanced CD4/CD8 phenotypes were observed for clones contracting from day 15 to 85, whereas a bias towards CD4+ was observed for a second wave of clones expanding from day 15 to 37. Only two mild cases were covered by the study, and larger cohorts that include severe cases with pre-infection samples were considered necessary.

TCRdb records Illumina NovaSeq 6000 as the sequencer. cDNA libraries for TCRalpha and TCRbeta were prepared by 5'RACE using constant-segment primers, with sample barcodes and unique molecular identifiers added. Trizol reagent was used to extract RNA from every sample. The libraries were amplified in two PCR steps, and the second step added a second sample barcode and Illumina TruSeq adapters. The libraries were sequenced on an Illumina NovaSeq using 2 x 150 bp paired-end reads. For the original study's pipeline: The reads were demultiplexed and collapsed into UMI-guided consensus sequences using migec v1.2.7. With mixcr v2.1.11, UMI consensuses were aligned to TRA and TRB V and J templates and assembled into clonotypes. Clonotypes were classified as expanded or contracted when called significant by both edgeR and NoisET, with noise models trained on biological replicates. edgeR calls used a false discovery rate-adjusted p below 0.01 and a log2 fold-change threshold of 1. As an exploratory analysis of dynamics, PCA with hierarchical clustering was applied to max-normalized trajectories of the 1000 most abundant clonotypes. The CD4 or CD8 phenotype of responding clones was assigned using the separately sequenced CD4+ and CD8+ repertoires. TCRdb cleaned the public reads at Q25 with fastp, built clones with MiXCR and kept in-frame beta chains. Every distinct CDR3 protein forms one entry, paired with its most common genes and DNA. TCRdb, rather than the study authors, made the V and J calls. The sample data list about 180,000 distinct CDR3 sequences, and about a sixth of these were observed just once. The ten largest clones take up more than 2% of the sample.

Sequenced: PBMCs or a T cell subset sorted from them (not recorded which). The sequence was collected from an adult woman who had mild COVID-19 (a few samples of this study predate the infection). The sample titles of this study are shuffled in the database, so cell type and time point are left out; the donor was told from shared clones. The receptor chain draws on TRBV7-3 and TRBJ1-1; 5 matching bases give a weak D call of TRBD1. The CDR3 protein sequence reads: CASGQGTNTEAFF. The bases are TGTGCCAGCGGGCAGGGAACGAACACTGAAGCTTTCTTT.